The 24 T cell receptor beta chains below all came from one sample that was sequenced in a study of blood T cell repertoires in COVID-19. Using immunoSEQ multiplex PCR, the repertoire was profiled, and TCRdb retains in-frame clones only, with some absent. The sample has 65,000 or so clones; 70% to 85% are singletons. The sample was peripheral blood. These receptors were taken from a man between 60 and 70 years old with acute or convalescent COVID-19.

The genes are TRBV27 and TRBJ2-1; 8 nucleotides match TRBD1. CDR1 and CDR2 from the germline V gene are MNHEY and SMNVEV (reference sequence). V shed 6 bases and J 1 base; nucleotides not matched to a gene: 5. CDR3 size: 15 residues. CDR3 nucleotide sequence: TGTGCCAGCAGGGTGGGACAGGCTTCCTACAATGAGCAGTTCTTC. It is translated as CASRVGQASYNEQFF.

This clone was found a few times. The rearrangement uses TRBV19 and TRBJ1-2; D is perhaps TRBD1 (6 bases). This CDR3 has 15 residues. Trimming left V 10 bases short and J 4 bases short, with 22 bases between. Germline CDR1 and CDR2: LNHDA and SQIVND (reference sequence). Written as DNA, the CDR3 is TGTGCCACCGCAGAATTACAGGGATCGAGCTATGGCTACACCTTC. Protein sequence: CATAELQGSSYGYTF.

Here the CDR3 reads CAWSSGGHTEAFF. The CDR3 region has the DNA TGTGCCTGGAGCTCGGGGGGGCACACTGAAGCTTTCTTT. The J gene is TRBJ1-1, the V gene TRBV30, with D perhaps matching TRBD1 (6 bases). The CDR3 has 13 residues. Trimming shortened V by 3 bases and J by 3 bases, and 11 bases separated the two germline ends. CDR1 and CDR2 (germline): GTSNPN, SVGIG (reference sequence).

This chain connects TRBV19 to TRBJ1-4; weak D call: TRBD1 (6 bases). V lost 6 bases to trimming and J lost 7 bases, with 15 bases between them. The CDR3 loop spans 14 amino acids. The germline V gene encodes CDR1 LNHDA and CDR2 SQIVND (reference sequence). CDR3 sequence: CASRTDSTGEKLFF. CDR3 in DNA: TGTGCCAGTAGGACGGACAGTACCGGTGAAAAACTGTTTTTT. Looking up the rest from reference TRBV19 and TRBJ1-4 gives the full variable domain: DGGITQSPKYLFRKEGQNVTLSCEQNLNHDAMYWYRQDPGQGLRLIYYSQIVNDFQKGDIAEGYSVSREKKESFPLTVTSAQKNPTAFYLCASRTDSTGEKLFFGSGTQLSVL.

V and J are TRBV5-1 and TRBJ1-1; 8 positions agree with TRBD1. The CDR3 totals 17 residues. Trimming at V came to 4 bases and at J to 0 bases, leaving 11 bases not matched to a gene. Germline-derived CDR1 and CDR2 are SGHRS and YFSETQ. The CDR3 spells CASSTRTGNIMNTEAFF. CDR3 sequence (DNA): TGCGCCAGCAGCACGAGGACAGGGAATATTATGAACACTGAAGCTTTCTTT.

This chain uses TRBV2 with TRBJ2-4, with TRBD2 matching 13 bases. Trimming at V came to 3 bases and at J to 0 bases, leaving 8 bases not matched to a gene. CDR1 is SNHLY and CDR2 is FYNNEI in the germline V gene. This CDR3 region has 19 residues. CDR3 in amino acids: CASSEEGLAGLVAKNIQYF. Written as DNA, the CDR3 is TGTGCCAGCAGTGAGGAGGGACTAGCGGGGCTGGTAGCCAAAAACATTCAGTACTTC.

This clone was seen a handful of times. V usage is TRBV27 and J usage is TRBJ2-6, with 7 bases fitting TRBD1. The CDR3 has 17 amino acids. The J segment lost 0 bases and the V segment lost 5 bases, leaving 7 bases of the junction unmatched. CDR1 is MNHEY and CDR2 is SMNVEV in the germline V gene (reference sequence). The DNA for the CDR3 is TGTGCCAGCAGTACCGGACAGGAGAGCTCTGGGGCCAACGTCCTGACTTTC. Translated: CASSTGQESSGANVLTF.

The chain is built from TRBV5-6 and TRBJ2-5; TRBD2 might be the D (5 bases). Trimming removed 0 bases at V and 4 bases at J, with 10 bases between. The CDR3 is 14 residues long. Germline V lookup: CDR1 SGHDT, CDR2 YYEEEE. CDR3 sequence: CASSLGMAGETQYF. CDR3 nucleotide sequence: TGTGCCAGCAGCTTGGGGATGGCGGGAGAGACCCAGTACTTC.

The chain combines TRBV5-4 with TRBJ1-2, with 8 positions matching TRBD1. From germline, CDR1 is SGHNT and CDR2 YYREEE (reference sequence). The junction had 4 bases not matched to a gene; V was cut back by 4 bases and J by 5 bases. The CDR3 has 13 residues. The CDR3 DNA sequence: TGTGCCAGCAGCGAGACAGGGGTTTATGGCTACACCTTC. Amino acid sequence: CASSETGVYGYTF.

This clone was seen just once. DNA for the CDR3: TGTGCCAGTAGTATGTATGCCTACAATGAGCAGTTCTTC. Residues: CASSMYAYNEQFF. The V gene is TRBV19, the J gene TRBJ2-1; D is uncertain. V shed 3 bases and J shed 2 bases, with 5 bases lying between them. The CDR3 has 13 amino acids. CDR1 and CDR2 (germline): LNHDA, SQIVND (reference sequence).

The V gene is TRBV19, the J gene TRBJ1-1; 9 bases agree with TRBD1. CDR1 and CDR2 (germline): LNHDA, SQIVND (reference sequence). CDR3 length equals 17 residues. After removal of 3 bases from V and 0 bases from J, the junction contained 8 bases not matched to a gene. The CDR3: CASSIPMTGGVNTEAFF. The CDR3 bases are TGTGCCAGTAGTATCCCCATGACAGGGGGAGTGAACACTGAAGCTTTCTTT.

The J gene is TRBJ1-1, the V gene TRBV5-8, with D maybe TRBD1 (6 bases). V shed 0 bases and J shed 0 bases, with 9 bases lying between them. Germline V gene lookup returns CDR1 SGHTS and CDR2 YDEGEE. The CDR3 covers 15 residues. The CDR3 DNA reads TGTGCCAGCAGCTTGGTAGGACAGATGAACACTGAAGCTTTCTTT. Residues: CASSLVGQMNTEAFF.

The chain carries TRBV5-1 and TRBJ1-1; a possible D gene is TRBD1 (5 bases). CDR3 length: 16 residues. Per the germline V gene, CDR1 is SGHRS and CDR2 is YFSETQ. V gave up 2 bases and J gave up 0 bases, with 14 bases separating them. The DNA of the CDR3 is TGCGCCAGCAGCTTTTCGGTCATGGGGCTGAACACTGAAGCTTTCTTT. Protein sequence: CASSFSVMGLNTEAFF.

This chain links TRBV11-2 with TRBJ2-1; 9 nucleotides match TRBD2. Trimming removed 4 bases from V and 3 bases from J; junction bases left unmatched: 10. The germline CDR1 and CDR2 sequences are SGHAT and FQNNGV. The CDR3 contains 17 residues. The CDR3 coding sequence is TGTGCCAGCAGCTCGTCCCTTAGCGGGGGTATCTACAATGAGCAGTTCTTC. It is translated as CASSSSLSGGIYNEQFF.

The chain employs TRBV30 and TRBJ2-1; D may be TRBD2 (5 bases). V was trimmed by 3 bases and J by 3 bases, leaving 15 bases between them. Germline CDR1 GTSNPN, CDR2 SVGIG (reference sequence). This CDR3 has 15 amino acids. The CDR3 DNA reads TGTGCCTGGAGCTTCGGGGAGCGACTCTACAATGAGCAGTTCTTC. Its translation: CAWSFGERLYNEQFF. The full variable domain, with the rest looked up from reference TRBV30 and TRBJ2-1, is SQTIHQWPATLVQPVGSPLSLECTVEGTSNPNLYWYRQAAGRGLQLLFYSVGIGQISSEVPQNLSASRPQDRQFILSSKKLLLSDSGFYLCAWSFGERLYNEQFFGPGTRLTVL.

V gene TRBV4-2 combines with J gene TRBJ1-1, with D unresolved. The CDR3 is made up of 13 amino acids. V was trimmed by 2 bases and J by 0 bases, leaving 4 bases between them. CDR1 is LGHNA, CDR2 YNFKEQ, per germline. The CDR3, as DNA: TGTGCCAGCAGCCAACAGGTGAACACTGAAGCTTTCTTT. Translated, it gives CASSQQVNTEAFF.

The rearrangement links TRBV7-2 to TRBJ1-1; no clear D. V lost 1 base to trimming and J lost 0 bases, with 6 bases between them. Per the germline V gene, CDR1 is SGHTA and CDR2 is FQGNSA. The CDR3 has 14 residues. CDR3 in amino acids: CASSLVVLNTEAFF. As DNA, the CDR3 is TGTGCCAGCAGCTTAGTAGTGTTGAACACTGAAGCTTTCTTT.

CDR3 coding DNA: TGTGCCAGCAGTCCCACAGTTAACTATGGCTACACCTTC. It specifies CASSPTVNYGYTF. V is TRBV6-5 and J is TRBJ1-2; D is undetermined. Trimming stripped 5 bases from V and 1 base from J, with 8 bases between. Germline V gene data show CDR1 as MNHEY and CDR2 as SVGAGI. The CDR3 sequence is 13 residues long.

V and J are TRBV7-3 and TRBJ2-7; D perhaps matches TRBD1 (5 bases). The length of the CDR3 is 14 residues. The germline CDR1 and CDR2 sequences are SGHTA and FQGTGA. V was cut by 0 bases and J by 6 bases, with 12 bases left in between. The CDR3 nucleotides read TGTGCCAGCAGCTTAACGGGCAGGGAAGCCGAGCAGTACTTC. It encodes CASSLTGREAEQYF.

The chain's CDR3 is CASSPQPGQGGDTQYF. The CDR3 nucleotides read TGTGCCAGCTCACCTCAGCCGGGACAGGGTGGAGATACGCAGTATTTT. The chain has TRBV18 and TRBJ2-3, with 9 bases lining up with TRBD1. The CDR3 contains 16 residues. Trimming at V came to 3 bases and at J to 5 bases, leaving 9 bases not matched to a gene. The V gene's germline CDR1 is KGHSH and CDR2 LQKENI.

The V gene is TRBV24-1, the J gene TRBJ1-6; no reliable D call. Trimming pared 4 bases from V and 6 bases from J, leaving 9 bases between. Germline loops: CDR1 KGHDR, CDR2 SFDVKD. The CDR3 contains 14 residues. The CDR3, as DNA: TGTGCCACCAGTGACGGGCGGGTTAATTCACCCCTCCACTTT. Translated, it gives CATSDGRVNSPLHF.

This sequence joins TRBV15 and TRBJ2-6; maybe TRBD2 (5 bases). Per germline, CDR1 LNHNV and CDR2 YYDKDF (reference sequence). CDR3 length: 15 residues. Trimming pared 1 base from V and 1 base from J, leaving 5 bases between. CDR3 DNA: TGTGCCACCAGCAGAGGACTATCTGGGGCCAACGTCCTGACTTTC. Translated, it gives CATSRGLSGANVLTF.

The rearrangement uses TRBV18 and TRBJ1-2; 10 bases are a match to TRBD1. The J segment lost 9 bases and the V segment lost 6 bases, leaving 7 bases of the junction unmatched. Germline-derived CDR1 and CDR2 are KGHSH and LQKENI. The CDR3 is made up of 13 amino acids. CDR3 sequence: CASSRDRGERYTF. In nucleotides, the CDR3 is TGTGCCAGCTCGAGGGACAGGGGAGAACGCTACACCTTC.

The chain has TRBV5-6 and TRBJ1-1; D possibly corresponds to TRBD1 (5 bases). CDR1 and CDR2 from the germline V gene are SGHDT and YYEEEE. The CDR3 is made up of 14 amino acids. V shed 4 bases and J shed 6 bases, with 16 bases lying between them. CDR3 nucleotide sequence: TGTGCCAGCAGCCTTCCCCAGGGCAACGCTGAAGCTTTCTTT. The encoded protein is CASSLPQGNAEAFF.